This T cell receptor (beta chain) was recovered during a study of neoadjuvant anti-PD-1 for oral cavity cancer. Findings and caveats of the study: TCR analyses covered only a few patients per response group.

This clone was seen once. Its specificity is unknown. This sample's time point: after neoadjuvant nivolumab, at surgical resection. Blood libraries mostly used approximately 450 ng genomic DNA, six replicates each. Here immunoSEQ multiplex PCR was the method, and the copy in TCRdb shows in-frame clones only, minus some. The sample holds approximately 15,000 clones, approximately 74% seen once. Germline V gene lookup returns CDR1 SGHDT and CDR2 YYEEEE. The CDR3 runs 15 residues. The V end lost 6 bases, the J end lost 3 bases, and 17 bases lay between the germline ends. The clonotype was recovered from a person aged 40-85 years with oral cavity squamous cell carcinoma. The chain employs TRBV5-6 and TRBJ2-3; weak D call: TRBD2 (5 bases). Source: PBMCs, taken after nivolumab (anti-PD-1) treatment. The CDR3 nucleotides read TGTGCCAGCAAGGAGGTTGCAGGATTAACAGATACGCAGTATTTT. It yields the protein CASKEVAGLTDTQYF.